Below are 31 T cell receptor beta chains sequenced from a single sample in a study of beta chain features in type 1 diabetes. The investigators reverse transcribed all of the isolated RNA, so they sequenced expressed TCRB transcripts. Here immunoSEQ multiplex PCR was the method, and the copy in TCRdb shows in-frame clones only, minus some. The data contain about 620,000 clones, around 15% of them singletons. The source material was naive CD4+ T cells from blood. The receptors were sampled from a man in his late teens or twenties in good health.

This clone has just a few counts. The rearrangement uses TRBV19 and TRBJ2-7, with 8 bases matching TRBD2. CDR3 length equals 15 residues. V shed 9 bases, J shed 0 bases, and the junction held 10 bases outside the gene matches. Germline CDR1 and CDR2: LNHDA and SQIVND (reference sequence). The CDR3: CASQRSGSYSYEQYF. DNA for the CDR3: TGTGCCAGCCAGAGAAGCGGGAGCTACTCCTACGAGCAGTACTTC. Filled out from reference TRBV19 and TRBJ2-7, the complete variable domain reads DGGITQSPKYLFRKEGQNVTLSCEQNLNHDAMYWYRQDPGQGLRLIYYSQIVNDFQKGDIAEGYSVSREKKESFPLTVTSAQKNPTAFYLCASQRSGSYSYEQYFGPGTRLTVT.

This clone has just a few counts. The chain employs TRBV7-9 and TRBJ2-7; D might be TRBD1 or TRBD2, each matching 5 bases. Trimming removed 5 bases from V and 2 bases from J, with 13 bases in between. CDR1 and CDR2 from the germline V gene are SEHNR and FQNEAQ (reference sequence). This CDR3 region has 14 residues. The CDR3 DNA reads TGTGCCAGCAGCCCCGGGACGGGAACCTACGAGCAGTACTTC. It codes for CASSPGTGTYEQYF.

This clone was seen only a few times. The chain joins TRBV7-9 to TRBJ2-5; D might be TRBD1 (6 bases). Germline-derived CDR1 and CDR2 are SEHNR and FQNEAQ (reference sequence). The CDR3 is made up of 14 amino acids. The V and J ends lost 2 bases and 0 bases respectively, with 7 bases between them. The CDR3 loop is CASSLRGYQETQYF. CDR3 nucleotides: TGTGCCAGCAGCTTAAGGGGGTACCAAGAGACCCAGTACTTC.

The chain links TRBV6-5 to TRBJ2-3, with 7 bases fitting TRBD2. Germline CDR1 reads MNHEY; CDR2 reads SVGAGI. V lost 6 bases, J lost 5 bases, and 8 bases stayed unmatched. The CDR3 length is 14 residues. The CDR3 DNA is TGTGCCAGCAGAATGACTAGCATCAGAGATACGCAGTATTTT. It yields the protein CASRMTSIRDTQYF.

The table lists this clone with many counts. The chain combines TRBV7-3 with TRBJ2-1; 9 bases map to TRBD2. Germline loops: CDR1 SGHTA, CDR2 FQGTGA. The J segment lost 0 bases and the V segment lost 4 bases, leaving 7 bases of the junction unmatched. The CDR3 totals 17 residues. CDR3: CASSSLDSGSSYNEQFF. Written as DNA, the CDR3 is TGTGCCAGCAGCTCCTTAGATAGCGGGAGCTCCTACAATGAGCAGTTCTTC.

This clone appeared a few times. Other DNA sequences of this sample code for an identical CDR3. This sequence joins TRBV5-1 and TRBJ2-3; D might be TRBD2 (5 bases). The CDR3 consists of 15 residues. V was shortened by 0 bases and J by 0 bases, with 8 bases between the two germline ends. Germline V CDR1 and CDR2: SGHRS, YFSETQ. The CDR3 protein is CASSLARTSTDTQYF. The CDR3 DNA is TGCGCCAGCAGCTTGGCGCGGACTAGCACAGATACGCAGTATTTT. The whole variable domain, filled in from reference TRBV5-1 and TRBJ2-3, reads KAGVTQTPRYLIKTRGQQVTLSCSPISGHRSVSWYQQTPGQGLQFLFEYFSETQRNKGNFPGRFSGRQFSNSRSEMNVSTLELGDSALYLCASSLARTSTDTQYFGPGTRLTVL.

This clone was seen a single time. The V gene is TRBV7-9, the J gene TRBJ1-1; no definite D call. CDR3 length equals 13 residues. Germline CDR1 SEHNR, CDR2 FQNEAQ (reference sequence). V was cut by 1 base and J by 3 bases, with 6 bases left in between. This CDR3 is CASSLVLDTEAFF. The CDR3 bases are TGTGCCAGCAGCTTAGTACTGGACACTGAAGCTTTCTTT.

This clone was picked up a small number of times. The CDR3 sequence is CASSQVHYGYTF. Here the CDR3 DNA reads TGTGCCAGCAGCCAAGTCCACTATGGCTACACCTTC. J is TRBJ1-2 and V is TRBV14; D call uncertain. Per germline, CDR1 SGHDN and CDR2 FVKESK. The CDR3 sequence is 12 residues long. V was clipped by 1 base and J by 3 bases, with 3 bases between them.

The chain joins TRBV7-9 to TRBJ1-1; 7 positions agree with TRBD1. CDR1 is SEHNR, CDR2 FQNEAQ, per germline (reference sequence). The CDR3 length is 13 residues. V lost 4 bases and J lost 2; bases outside the gene matches: 1. CDR3: CASSWTGNTEAFF. CDR3 sequence (DNA): TGTGCCAGCAGCTGGACAGGCAACACTGAAGCTTTCTTT.

This clone was detected only a few times. The chain employs TRBV4-3 and TRBJ1-6, with TRBD1 as a possible D gene (5 bases). The CDR3 is 17 amino acids. Trimming removed 0 bases from V and 10 bases from J, with 19 bases in between. Germline CDR1 reads LGHNA; CDR2 reads YSLEER. DNA of the CDR3: TGCGCCAGCAGCCAAGATCATGACGGCCTAGGGGAGTCACCCCTCCACTTT. Residues: CASSQDHDGLGESPLHF.

The V gene is TRBV7-9, the J gene TRBJ2-4; D is perhaps TRBD1 (7 bases). The germline V and J ends were trimmed by 3 bases and 2 bases, with 14 bases remaining between them. This CDR3 region has 16 residues. CDR1 is SEHNR, CDR2 FQNEAQ, per germline (reference sequence). For the CDR3, the DNA is TGTGCCAGCAGCTTGGGAGACAGGGACTCCAAAAACATTCAGTACTTC. Residues: CASSLGDRDSKNIQYF.

This clone was observed a handful of times. The same CDR3 is also encoded by other DNA sequences in this sample. This chain joins TRBV28 and TRBJ1-2; TRBD1 might be the D (6 bases). Trimming removed 5 bases from V and 2 bases from J, with 9 bases in between. This CDR3 contains 13 residues. Germline lookup yields CDR1 MDHEN and CDR2 SYDVKM. The CDR3 is CASSPGHNYGYTF. CDR3 nucleotide sequence: TGTGCCAGCAGTCCGGGACACAACTATGGCTACACCTTC.

The gene calls are TRBV6-5 and TRBJ1-5, with D unclear. Deletions cut 0 bases from V and 2 bases from J, with 5 bases between. The germline V gene encodes CDR1 MNHEY and CDR2 SVGAGI. The CDR3 spans 14 residues. The CDR3 region has the DNA TGTGCCAGCAGTTACTCCCAGGGCAATCAGCCCCAGCATTTT. Translating gives CASSYSQGNQPQHF.

V is TRBV4-2 and J is TRBJ1-3; D not resolved. CDR1 LGHNA and CDR2 YNFKEQ come from the germline V gene. Trimming left V 1 base short and J 0 bases short, with 7 bases between. The CDR3 is 15 amino acids. Here the CDR3 DNA reads TGTGCCAGCAGCCAAGTGGAGATCTCTGGAAACACCATATATTTT. Its translation: CASSQVEISGNTIYF.

This clone was detected a few times. The V gene is TRBV7-9, the J gene TRBJ2-1; D is unresolved. The germline V and J ends were trimmed by 4 bases and 6 bases, with 7 bases remaining between them. Germline values: CDR1 SEHNR, CDR2 FQNEAQ (reference sequence). This CDR3 is 12 amino acids long. For the CDR3, the DNA is TGTGCCAGCAGCTGGCCTAGCAATGAGCAGTTCTTC. This sequence encodes CASSWPSNEQFF.

The V and J genes are TRBV18 and TRBJ2-3; D remains ambiguous. This CDR3 is 13 amino acids long. Germline assignment: CDR1 KGHSH and CDR2 LQKENI. Trimming took 4 bases from V and 1 from J, leaving 6 bases between them. CDR3 residues: CASSRRRTDTQYF. The CDR3 nucleotides read TGTGCCAGCTCACGCCGACGCACAGATACGCAGTATTTT. The full variable domain, completed using reference TRBV18 and TRBJ2-3, is NAGVMQNPRHLVRRRGQEARLRCSPMKGHSHVYWYRQLPEEGLKFMVYLQKENIIDESGMPKERFSAEFPKEGPSILRIQQVVRGDSAAYFCASSRRRTDTQYFGPGTRLTVL.

The CDR3: CASSPPNRGSETQYF. The CDR3 nucleotides are TGTGCCAGCTCACCACCGAACAGGGGGAGTGAGACCCAGTACTTC. The rearrangement links TRBV18 to TRBJ2-5; 8 bases are a match to TRBD1. The CDR3 is 15 residues long. With 0 bases clipped from V and 5 bases from J, the junction kept 5 bases outside the gene matches. Looked up from germline, CDR1 is KGHSH and CDR2 is LQKENI.

This sequence joins TRBV4-1 and TRBJ1-2, with D possibly matching TRBD1 (6 bases). CDR3 size: 15 residues. Germline CDR1 reads MGHRA; CDR2 reads YSYEKL. The V end lost 4 bases, the J end lost 4 bases, and 16 bases lay between the germline ends. CDR3 nucleotide sequence: TGCGCCAGCAGCCGGGACGGACAGCCTTTCTATGGCTACACCTTC. Its translation is CASSRDGQPFYGYTF.

This clone was seen only a few times. The chain carries TRBV10-3 and TRBJ2-7; D is unresolved. The length of the CDR3 is 15 residues. The V and J ends lost 2 bases and 2 bases respectively, with 13 bases between them. In germline, CDR1 is ENHRY, CDR2 SYGVKD. CDR3 sequence (DNA): TGTGCCATCAGTGAGAAGGCGAGTGGGACCTACGAGCAGTACTTC. Residues: CAISEKASGTYEQYF.

A single count supports this clone. The rearrangement joins TRBV6-5 to TRBJ2-7; 10 positions match TRBD1. V trimming: 2 bases; J trimming: 6 bases; junction bases outside the gene matches: 1. Germline assignment: CDR1 MNHEY and CDR2 SVGAGI. The CDR3 has 13 amino acids. Here the CDR3 DNA reads TGTGCCAGCAGTTACCGGGACAGGGGCGAGCAGTACTTC. Its translation is CASSYRDRGEQYF.

A few counts support this clone. This chain joins TRBV28 and TRBJ2-1; D perhaps matches TRBD2 (6 bases). The CDR3 spans 16 residues. CDR1 is MDHEN and CDR2 is SYDVKM in the germline V gene. Trimming left V 4 bases short and J 0 bases short, with 13 bases between. The CDR3 DNA follows: TGTGCCAGCAGTTGGCGCGGGGCGAGCTCCTACAATGAGCAGTTCTTC. It codes for CASSWRGASSYNEQFF.

This sequence joins TRBV7-9 and TRBJ2-1; TRBD1 aligns across 7 bases. The CDR3 has 15 residues. The V segment lost 7 bases and the J segment 1 base; nucleotides outside the gene matches: 7. Germline CDR1 SEHNR, CDR2 FQNEAQ (reference sequence). The CDR3 is CASKADRASYNEQFF. The CDR3 region has the DNA TGTGCCAGCAAAGCCGACAGGGCATCCTACAATGAGCAGTTCTTC.

The CDR3 loop is CSVSTPFSGYTF. The CDR3 bases are TGCAGCGTTTCGACCCCATTCAGCGGCTACACCTTC. This chain uses TRBV29-1 with TRBJ1-2, with D unclear. V gave up 5 bases and J gave up 8 bases, with 15 bases separating them. The CDR3 contains 12 residues. Germline CDR1 SQVTM, CDR2 ANQGSEA.

The V call is TRBV7-2, the J call TRBJ2-7; no clear D. The CDR3 is 15 residues long. Looked up from germline, CDR1 is SGHTA and CDR2 is FQGNSA. V shed 2 bases and J shed 2 bases, with 13 bases lying between them. CDR3 in amino acids: CASSLQKGSAYEQYF. CDR3 bases: TGTGCCAGCAGCTTACAAAAGGGATCGGCCTACGAGCAGTACTTC.

This clone has more than one count but fewer than ten. Because the CDR3's place on the DNA is in doubt, the DNA is left out and the CDR3 is given as listed by TCRdb. The chain has TRBV29-1 and TRBJ1-5; the table's D call, TRBD1, was not checked against the DNA. The CDR3 numbers 15 amino acids, ends counted. Germline loops: CDR1 SQVTM, CDR2 ANQGSEA. The CDR3 sequence: CSVSLDSLGNQPQHF.

This clone was seen a handful of times. The CDR3 nucleotides are TGTGCCAGCAGCTTAGATGGTCAGGAGCAGTACTTC. It is translated as CASSLDGQEQYF. The V gene is TRBV7-8, the J gene TRBJ2-7; D gene unclear. The CDR3 runs 12 residues. Trimming stripped 1 base from V and 7 bases from J, with 8 bases between. Per the germline V gene, CDR1 is SGHVS and CDR2 is FQNEAQ.

The CDR3: CASSPARVSGETQYF. The CDR3 DNA sequence: TGTGCCAGCAGTCCAGCCCGGGTCTCAGGGGAGACCCAGTACTTC. The J gene is TRBJ2-5, the V gene TRBV6-5; a weak D match, TRBD1 (5 bases). With 5 bases removed from V and 5 bases from J, the gap between germline ends came to 18 bases. The CDR3 contains 15 residues. From germline, CDR1 is MNHEY and CDR2 SVGAGI.

V gene TRBV4-2 combines with J gene TRBJ2-1, with 7 nucleotides matching TRBD1. Looked up from germline, CDR1 is LGHNA and CDR2 is YNFKEQ. J lost 4 bases, V lost 3 bases, and 21 bases had no gene match. The CDR3 runs to 20 residues. CDR3 sequence reads: CASSQRFSGTGTDRYNEQFF. The CDR3 DNA is TGTGCCAGCAGCCAGAGATTTTCAGGGACCGGGACAGATCGTTACAATGAGCAGTTCTTC.

The chain has TRBV28 and TRBJ1-2; 8 bases fit TRBD1. Trimming cost V 7 bases and J 5 bases; bases outside gene matches: 9. Germline V gene sequence: CDR1 MDHEN, CDR2 SYDVKM. The CDR3 is made up of 14 amino acids. As DNA, the CDR3 is TGTGCCAGCACCAACGGACAGGGTTTATATGGCTACACCTTC. Encoded protein: CASTNGQGLYGYTF.

This clone was picked up many times. The chain recombines TRBV7-9 with TRBJ2-3; D unclear. There are 15 residues in the CDR3. The ends were cut back, 8 bases at V and 4 bases at J, with 19 bases in the middle. The V gene's germline CDR1 is SEHNR and CDR2 FQNEAQ (reference sequence). The CDR3 DNA is TGTGCCAGCTCAGCTTACCAGGCTGAAGCAGATACGCAGTATTTT. This gives the protein CASSAYQAEADTQYF.

For this clone: This CDR3 fails to terminate in the conserved phenylalanine or tryptophan, so it likely reflects a read error. No DNA is shown, since the ends of the CDR3 on it are uncertain; the CDR3 is the one TCRdb lists. This chain joins TRBV25-1 and TRBJ2-7. Germline V CDR1 and CDR2: MGHDK, SYGVNS. The CDR3 is 14 residues long, counting both termini. The CDR3 reads CASSEFRGPDTGYL.